The clone carrying this T cell receptor (beta chain) was detected ten times or more. Antigen unknown. This entry belongs to a study of T cells in Graves' hyperthyroidism and ophthalmopathy. The study's findings and limits: Ophthalmopathy was distinguished from stable hyperthyroidism by 13 V-J signatures.

Exclusion of patients followed from uncontrolled infection, other autoimmune disease, pregnancy or lactation. For the diagnoses, clinical symptoms, serum thyroxine and TRAb, thyroid ultrasound and orbital computed tomography were used. RNA transcripts were the template for amplifying TCR beta CDR3 regions. The TCR CDR3 was amplified in a first-round RT-PCR using the HTBI primer set. Via MiXCR, TCRdb re-called the multiplex PCR reads, giving one row per CDR3 protein. The sample lists about 610,000 distinct CDR3 sequences, about 15% occurring once. Trimming shortened V by 2 bases and J by 1 base, and 13 bases separated the two germline ends. The CDR3 consists of 16 residues. Germline values: CDR1 SGHAT, CDR2 FQDESV (reference sequence).

Sequencing used blood. This clonotype was obtained from a woman aged 40 to 50 with Graves' ophthalmopathy. The V and J genes are TRBV11-1 and TRBJ2-3; D uncertain. The CDR3 coding sequence is TGTGCCAGCAGCTTAATTCCTCATGCCGGCACAGATACGCAGTATTTT. Amino acid sequence: CASSLIPHAGTDTQYF.